The 20 T cell receptor beta chains below all came from one sample that was sequenced in a study of blood T cell repertoires in COVID-19. The assay was immunoSEQ multiplex PCR, and TCRdb's table has in-frame clones only and misses some. The sample records some 170,000 clones, over 75% being singletons. The sequenced material came from peripheral blood. Receptor source: a woman in her seventies with acute or convalescent COVID-19.

The rearrangement joins TRBV5-5 to TRBJ2-3; 10 nucleotides agree with TRBD1. The J segment lost 4 bases and the V segment lost 3 bases, leaving 5 bases of the junction unmatched. Germline assignment: CDR1 SGHKS and CDR2 YYEKEE (reference sequence). The CDR3 is 15 residues long. CDR3 bases: TGTGCCAGCAGCTCCCCGACAGGGGGCTCAGATACGCAGTATTTT. Translation gives CASSSPTGGSDTQYF.

This sequence joins TRBV27 and TRBJ2-1; 7 nucleotides align to TRBD2. This CDR3 comprises 13 residues. Germline V gene lookup returns CDR1 MNHEY and CDR2 SMNVEV (reference sequence). V gave up 5 bases and J gave up 5 bases; unmatched junction bases: 3. CDR3 DNA: TGTGCCAGCAGTAGGACTAGAAACAATGAGCAGTTCTTC. This translates into CASSRTRNNEQFF.

The CDR3 sequence is CASSEVDYGYTF. The CDR3 DNA follows: TGTGCCAGCAGCGAGGTTGATTATGGCTACACCTTC. The gene calls are TRBV5-4 and TRBJ1-2, with D unresolved. This CDR3 spans 12 amino acids. Germline-derived CDR1 and CDR2 are SGHNT and YYREEE (reference sequence). Trimming took off 4 bases at V and 5 bases at J, with 9 bases between the two ends.

The chain recombines TRBV10-1 with TRBJ2-7; the D is unclear. The CDR3 has 12 residues. Germline values: CDR1 WNHNN, CDR2 SYGVQD (reference sequence). Trimming removed 5 bases at V and 6 bases at J, with 11 bases between. CDR3 nucleotide sequence: TGCGCCAGCAGTCCCTCCACGGGCGAGCAGTACTTC. It codes for CASSPSTGEQYF.

This clone was picked up a small number of times. V is TRBV6-5 and J is TRBJ1-2; D gene uncertain. The CDR3 has 15 amino acids. V was trimmed by 0 bases and J by 7 bases, leaving 15 bases between them. Germline V gives CDR1 MNHEY, CDR2 SVGAGI. The CDR3 region has the DNA TGTGCCAGCAGTTACTCGACCGGTGACTTCGGTGGCTACACCTTC. Protein sequence: CASSYSTGDFGGYTF.

This clone occurred a few times. This chain joins TRBV19 and TRBJ2-3; D may be TRBD1 (8 bases). V dropped 3 bases and J dropped 4 bases, with 14 bases sitting between them. CDR3 length: 15 residues. CDR1 is LNHDA and CDR2 is SQIVND in the germline V gene (reference sequence). This CDR3 is CASSMDREGADTQYF. The CDR3 DNA reads TGTGCCAGTAGTATGGACAGGGAGGGAGCAGATACGCAGTATTTT.

The chain employs TRBV5-6 and TRBJ2-3; D is undetermined. This CDR3 is built from 14 residues. V was shortened by 1 base and J by 0 bases, with 6 bases between the two germline ends. Germline CDR1 is SGHDT and CDR2 is YYEEEE. DNA of the CDR3: TGTGCCAGCAGCTTGTTGACTAGCACAGATACGCAGTATTTT. This codes for CASSLLTSTDTQYF.

In its sample, this clone was seen once. V usage is TRBV11-3 and J usage is TRBJ2-2; D not resolved. The V gene's germline CDR1 is SGHNT and CDR2 YENEEA. With 5 bases removed from V and 3 bases from J, the gap between germline ends came to 7 bases. The CDR3 runs to 13 residues. CDR3 in amino acids: CASSREYTGELFF. In DNA form, the CDR3 reads TGTGCCAGCAGCCGCGAGTACACCGGGGAGCTGTTTTTT.

This chain uses TRBV5-1 with TRBJ2-7; 10 bases line up with TRBD1. After removal of 5 bases from V and 3 bases from J, the junction contained 2 bases not matched to a gene. The CDR3 length is 13 residues. From germline, CDR1 is SGHRS and CDR2 YFSETQ. CDR3: CASRGQGFYEQYF. For the CDR3, the DNA is TGCGCCAGCAGGGGACAGGGGTTCTACGAGCAGTACTTC.

This clone has at least ten counts. This chain joins TRBV13 and TRBJ2-3; TRBD2 matches at 12 bases. The CDR3 totals 16 residues. Germline loops: CDR1 PRHDT, CDR2 FYEKMQ (reference sequence). V shed 5 bases and J 9 bases; nucleotides not matched to a gene: 12. The CDR3 DNA reads as TGTGCCAGCAGCAAAAACCTAGCGGGAGGGCCCTCAACGCAGTATTTT. This gives the protein CASSKNLAGGPSTQYF.

This clone was recorded a few times. V is TRBV9 and J is TRBJ2-7, with D tentatively TRBD1 (5 bases). Per the germline V gene, CDR1 is SGDLS and CDR2 is YYNGEE. The CDR3 is 12 amino acids. Trimming shortened V by 6 bases and J by 6 bases, and 13 bases separated the two germline ends. CDR3 sequence (DNA): TGTGCCAGCAAGGGGTTATGGGGCGAGCAGTACTTC. The encoded protein is CASKGLWGEQYF.

This CDR3 is CASSFLGSGRDHGANVLTF. The DNA for the CDR3 is TGCGCCAGCAGCTTTCTTGGGAGCGGGAGGGATCATGGGGCCAACGTCCTGACTTTC. The V gene is TRBV5-1, the J gene TRBJ2-6; 10 bases map to TRBD2. The CDR3 sequence is 19 residues long. The J segment lost 3 bases and the V segment lost 2 bases, leaving 11 bases of the junction unmatched. Per germline, CDR1 SGHRS and CDR2 YFSETQ.

The V and J genes are TRBV7-2 and TRBJ2-1; 7 bases are shared with TRBD2. Germline V gene lookup returns CDR1 SGHTA and CDR2 FQGNSA. Losses at the gene ends were 1 base for V and 13 bases for J; bases not matched to a gene: 4. The CDR3 length is 12 residues. The CDR3 DNA is TGTGCCAGCAGCTTAGTGGGCGGGAGCCAGTTCTTC. This codes for CASSLVGGSQFF.

The V gene is TRBV10-1, the J gene TRBJ1-2; D might be TRBD1 (6 bases). The CDR3 length is 13 residues. Trimming removed 5 bases at V and 3 bases at J, with 10 bases between. Germline CDR1 WNHNN, CDR2 SYGVQD (reference sequence). The CDR3 DNA reads as TGCGCCAGCAGTACGGACAGAGACTATGGCTACACCTTC. Encoded protein: CASSTDRDYGYTF.

CDR3 bases: TGTGCCAGCCGGCTAGCGGGAACAGATACGCAGTATTTT. Translating it yields CASRLAGTDTQYF. The chain recombines TRBV27 with TRBJ2-3; 9 nucleotides line up with TRBD2. CDR3 length: 13 amino acids. CDR1 MNHEY and CDR2 SMNVEV come from the germline V gene (reference sequence). V gave up 8 bases and J gave up 3 bases; unmatched junction bases: 3.

This clone was observed many times. This chain uses TRBV30 with TRBJ1-6, with TRBD1 matching over 7 bases. The ends lost 2 bases at V and 7 bases at J; junction bases unmatched: 5. Germline CDR1 GTSNPN, CDR2 SVGIG (reference sequence). CDR3 length: 14 amino acids. CDR3 bases: TGTGCCTGGAGTCTCGACAGGGCAAATTCACCCCTCCACTTT. This codes for CAWSLDRANSPLHF.

This clone was counted once. This chain links TRBV2 with TRBJ1-5, with 9 bases lining up with TRBD1. Germline CDR1 and CDR2: SNHLY and FYNNEI. This CDR3 is built from 14 residues. V lost 7 bases, J lost 7 bases, and 8 bases stayed unmatched. In nucleotides, the CDR3 is TGTGCCAGCAAGGGACAGGGAGATTGGCAGCCCCAGCATTTT. Protein product: CASKGQGDWQPQHF. Looking up the rest from reference TRBV2 and TRBJ1-5 gives the full variable domain: EPEVTQTPSHQVTQMGQEVILRCVPISNHLYFYWYRQILGQKVEFLVSFYNNEISEKSEIFDDQFSVERPDGSNFTLKIRSTKLEDSAMYFCASKGQGDWQPQHFGDGTRLSIL.

This chain uses TRBV30 with TRBJ1-1; D unresolved. V was clipped by 0 bases and J by 3 bases, with 8 bases between them. Per the germline V gene, CDR1 is GTSNPN and CDR2 is SVGIG (reference sequence). This CDR3 has 13 amino acids. The CDR3 is CAWSVRVDTEAFF. DNA of the CDR3: TGTGCCTGGAGTGTACGGGTAGACACTGAAGCTTTCTTT.

The V and J genes are TRBV18 and TRBJ2-7; D not certain. Trimming pared 3 bases from V and 3 bases from J, leaving 9 bases between. Germline V lookup: CDR1 KGHSH, CDR2 LQKENI. The CDR3 loop spans 13 amino acids. The CDR3 is CASSPQQDYEQYF. In DNA, the CDR3 is TGTGCCAGCTCACCGCAACAAGACTACGAGCAGTACTTC. Combining the CDR3 with reference TRBV18 and TRBJ2-7 gives the whole variable domain NAGVMQNPRHLVRRRGQEARLRCSPMKGHSHVYWYRQLPEEGLKFMVYLQKENIIDESGMPKERFSAEFPKEGPSILRIQQVVRGDSAAYFCASSPQQDYEQYFGPGTRLTVT.

This clone appeared once. This CDR3 reads CASSLQGDIGSPLHF. DNA of the CDR3: TGTGCCAGCAGTTTACAGGGTGACATAGGTTCACCCCTCCACTTT. The rearrangement joins TRBV2 to TRBJ1-6; D is possibly TRBD1 (6 bases). Germline values: CDR1 SNHLY, CDR2 FYNNEI. The CDR3 extends over 15 amino acids. Trimming pared 5 bases from V and 9 bases from J, leaving 17 bases between.